These T cell receptor beta chains were read from a single sample in a study of monozygotic twins with inflammatory bowel disease. One entry per CDR3 protein, without DNA, is what TCRdb gives after re-calling the 5' RACE reads. The specimen's table records some 150,000 distinct CDR3 sequences. The source material was blood. The receptors come from a human donor with ulcerative colitis or Crohn's disease, or a healthy co-twin of an affected twin (not recorded which). Both conserved end residues are part of each CDR3.

TRBJ1-3 | TRBV15 | CATSRDRPVSGNTIYF
TRBJ1-3 | TRBV5-1 | CASSRTGSNTIYF
TRBJ2-2 | TRBV20-1 | CSASPLPGTGATNTGELFF
TRBJ1-1 | TRBV11-2 | CASSLDFTGRTEAFF
TRBJ2-3 | TRBV30 | CAWSVKDTQYF
TRBJ2-7 | TRBV27 | CASRLGLASSYEQYF
TRBJ1-1 | TRBV7-9 | CASSSLPQNWNTEAFF
TRBJ2-7 | TRBV6-5 | CASSYHKREADYEQYF
TRBJ2-3 | TRBV7-2 | CASSSSPTDTQYF
TRBJ2-3 | TRBV7-2 | CASSRQGYTQYF
TRBJ2-1 | TRBV20-1 | CSASGRDSYNEQFF
TRBJ1-4 | TRBV20-1 | CSARVGVGEKLFF
TRBJ2-7 | TRBV7-2 | CASSLIRSEQYF
TRBJ1-3 | TRBV20-1 | CSARVGGGQGSGNTIYF
TRBJ1-1 | TRBV4-3 | CASSDNRGRWGMNTEAFF
TRBJ1-5 | TRBV19 | CASKNSLFNQPQHF
TRBJ2-3 | TRBV20-1 | CSARVRVLGTDTQYF
TRBJ2-7 | TRBV6-5 | CASSYVSGTSSYEQYF
TRBJ2-1 | TRBV5-1 | CASSGGRTYNEQFF
TRBJ1-5 | TRBV20-1 | CSANRRGPGQPQHF
TRBJ1-4 | TRBV11-2 | CASSLGTLEGEKLFF
TRBJ2-7 | TRBV20-1 | CSAPGGYYEQYF
TRBJ2-3 | TRBV20-1 | CSARSPQGSTDTQYF
TRBJ2-3 | TRBV5-1 | CASSLEASGAYTDTQYF
TRBJ1-2 | TRBV5-1 | CASSKGQGNYGYTF
TRBJ2-1 | TRBV11-1 | CASSLNHEQFF
TRBJ2-7 | TRBV7-3 | CASSSSAGYEQYF
TRBJ2-1 | TRBV20-1 | CSAKRGAPPYNEQFF
TRBJ2-5 | TRBV7-2 | CASSLGGTRQETQYF
TRBJ2-3 | TRBV7-2 | CASHGTDTQYF
TRBJ2-7 | TRBV5-5 | CASTLYLAGGVGEQYF
TRBJ2-7 | TRBV24-1 | CATSPPLSLYYEQYF
TRBJ1-1 | TRBV13 | CASSSPGEWDTEAFF
TRBJ2-2 | TRBV12-3/TRBV12-4 | CASSLGQNTGELFF
TRBJ2-3 | TRBV20-1 | CSARSLAGGGTDTQYF
TRBJ1-1 | TRBV7-9 | CASSLGTGNEAFF
TRBJ2-5 | TRBV5-1 | CASNLEETQYF
TRBJ2-3 | TRBV10-3 | CAISGTDTQYF
TRBJ2-7 | TRBV20-1 | CSARDGEHSYEQYF
TRBJ1-2 | TRBV11-2 | CASSLGTGDGIPYGYTF
TRBJ2-5 | TRBV5-1 | CASSSYPGGPETQYF
TRBJ1-5 | TRBV12-3/TRBV12-4 | CASSPNRGISNQPQHF
TRBJ1-1 | TRBV10-3 | CAISERTEAFF
TRBJ1-6 | TRBV28 | CASSLGGFGNSPLHF
TRBJ2-1 | TRBV18 | CASSLMGEQFF
TRBJ1-1 | TRBV10-3 | CAIRVEGRPFF
TRBJ2-5 | TRBV18 | CASSPQGRTTQYF
TRBJ1-2 | TRBV5-1 | CASSSGLGTGKTNYGYTF
TRBJ1-2 | TRBV20-1 | CSASSVQDPVAGYTF
TRBJ2-7 | TRBV29-1 | CSVETLDTPYEQYF
TRBJ2-7 | TRBV6-6 | CASSPTGGFHEQYF
TRBJ2-5 | TRBV10-3 | CAISELGGGKETQYF